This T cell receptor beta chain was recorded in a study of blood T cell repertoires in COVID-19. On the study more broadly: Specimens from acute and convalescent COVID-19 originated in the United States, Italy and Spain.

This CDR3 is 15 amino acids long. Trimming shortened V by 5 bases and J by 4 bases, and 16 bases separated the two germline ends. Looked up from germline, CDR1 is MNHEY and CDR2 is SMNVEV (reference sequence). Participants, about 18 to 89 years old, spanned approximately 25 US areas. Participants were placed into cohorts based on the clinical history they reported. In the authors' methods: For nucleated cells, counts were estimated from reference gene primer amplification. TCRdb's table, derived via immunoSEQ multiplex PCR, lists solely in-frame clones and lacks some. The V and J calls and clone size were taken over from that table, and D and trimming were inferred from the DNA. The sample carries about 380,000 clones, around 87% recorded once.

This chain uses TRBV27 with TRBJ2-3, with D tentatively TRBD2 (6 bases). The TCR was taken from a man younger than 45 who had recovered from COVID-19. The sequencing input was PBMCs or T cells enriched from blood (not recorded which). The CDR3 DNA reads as TGTGCCAGCAGTGCCGGTTTGGGGGAGGCAGATACGCAGTATTTT. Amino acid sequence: CASSAGLGEADTQYF.